Listed here is a single T cell receptor (beta chain). Its cognate antigen is unknown. The V end lost 4 bases, the J end lost 3 bases, and 16 bases lay between the germline ends. Per the germline V gene, CDR1 is LGHDT and CDR2 is YNNKEL (reference sequence). The CDR3 is made up of 15 amino acids. The sample comes from a study of human T cells and chemical hapten exposure. Study-level information: Patients additionally received therapeutic doses of diphenylcyclopropenone on the scalp once a week, and this continued throughout the approximately 23-week study.

TCRdb re-derived calls from the RACE reads in MiXCR, one entry per CDR3 protein. The sample carries about 84,000 distinct CDR3 sequences, 10% recorded once. Findings and limits, study-wide: TCRs at a frequency above 1 in 1000 stayed unchanged with DPC sensitization. Alopecia affected the donors, so their immune response may differ from healthy people's.

Sample time point: patch test 2, 6 weeks after DPC sensitization. As to treatment: therapeutic diphenylcyclopropenone sensitization with weekly scalp DPC. Total RNA was isolated from whole blood that had not been fractionated. The V gene is TRBV3-1, the J gene TRBJ2-7, with a possible D match to TRBD1 (6 bases). This TCR was sampled from a woman aged 50 to 65 with alopecia areata. Some clones in this sample may be carry-over from other donors' samples. The sample in question was whole blood, obtained in connection with sensitization to the hapten diphenylcyclopropenone (DPC). The CDR3 loop reads CASSLTGTPNYEQYF. The CDR3, as DNA: TGTGCCAGCAGCCTTACCGGGACACCGAACTACGAGCAGTACTTC.